The 15 T cell receptor beta chains below were found in one sample sequenced in a study of T cell responses to AZD1222 COVID-19 vaccine. Generated by immunoSEQ multiplex PCR, the TCRdb table keeps only in-frame clones and is missing some. The sample consists of about 140,000 clones, around nine tenths of them appearing once. Material: peripheral blood, obtained 28 days after the second AZD1222 dose. The origin of the receptors is an adult who received the AZD1222 COVID-19 vaccine.

The chain recombines TRBV6-6 with TRBJ2-2; possibly TRBD2 for D (5 bases). Germline CDR1 reads MNHNY; CDR2 reads SVGAGI (reference sequence). Trimming removed 9 bases at V and 6 bases at J, with 14 bases between. This CDR3 spans 13 amino acids. The CDR3 region is CASSLGESGELFF. The DNA for the CDR3 is TGTGCCAGTTCACTAGGAGAATCCGGGGAGCTGTTTTTT.

This clone has a single count. J is TRBJ1-4 and V is TRBV19; TRBD1 might be the D (6 bases). From germline, CDR1 is LNHDA and CDR2 SQIVND (reference sequence). Trimming shortened V by 6 bases and J by 8 bases, and 22 bases separated the two germline ends. The CDR3 totals 16 residues. The CDR3 DNA reads as TGTGCCAGTAGACAGTTCCGACAGGCCCCCGGGGAAAAACTGTTTTTT. It translates to CASRQFRQAPGEKLFF.

The chain joins TRBV2 to TRBJ1-1; 7 bases agree with TRBD1. Germline values: CDR1 SNHLY, CDR2 FYNNEI. The CDR3 consists of 12 residues. J lost 12 bases, V lost 6 bases, and 10 bases had no gene match. The CDR3 DNA sequence: TGTGCCAGCAGCTACGGGACAGTGAAAACTTTCTTT. It codes for CASSYGTVKTFF.

The chain couples TRBV27 to TRBJ2-5; 12 nucleotides line up with TRBD2. Germline V lookup: CDR1 MNHEY, CDR2 SMNVEV (reference sequence). The CDR3 sequence is 15 residues long. The junction had 7 bases not matched to a gene; V was cut back by 6 bases and J by 5 bases. The CDR3 DNA reads TGTGCCAGCAGGAAACTAGCGGGGGGAGGGGAGACCCAGTACTTC. It is translated as CASRKLAGGGETQYF.

This clone was seen only once. The V call is TRBV4-3, the J call TRBJ2-7, with D perhaps assigned TRBD1 or TRBD2 (5 bases each). Germline CDR1 LGHNA, CDR2 YSLEER. CDR3 length: 15 residues. The V gene lost 1 base and the J gene lost 4 bases, with 14 bases spanning the gap. CDR3 protein: CASSQAAGTGYEQYF. CDR3 in DNA: TGCGCCAGCAGCCAAGCGGCCGGGACCGGGTACGAGCAGTACTTC.

The chain carries TRBV10-3 and TRBJ2-7; 9 bases align to TRBD1. Germline V gene data show CDR1 as ENHRY and CDR2 as SYGVKD. The CDR3 consists of 14 residues. V shed 4 bases, J shed 6 bases, and the junction held 7 bases outside the gene matches. The CDR3 bases are TGTGCCATCAGTGGCGGGACAGGGTTGGCCGAGCAGTACTTC. The encoded protein is CAISGGTGLAEQYF.

A single count supports this clone. The J gene is TRBJ1-1, the V gene TRBV25-1, with D tentatively TRBD1 (5 bases). CDR1 MGHDK and CDR2 SYGVNS come from the germline V gene. The length of the CDR3 is 15 residues. The germline V and J ends were trimmed by 6 bases and 6 bases, with 20 bases remaining between them. The CDR3 loop reads CASSPPGPRSSEAFF. The CDR3 region has the DNA TGTGCCAGCAGCCCCCCGGGACCCAGGAGTTCTGAAGCTTTCTTT.

CDR3 loop: CASSQGSGQETQYF. The CDR3, as DNA: TGCGCCAGCAGCCAAGGATCAGGGCAAGAGACCCAGTACTTC. The V call is TRBV4-3, the J call TRBJ2-5, with D possibly matching TRBD1 (5 bases). V lost 1 base to trimming and J lost 2 bases, with 8 bases between them. The CDR3 is 14 residues long. Germline-derived CDR1 and CDR2 are LGHNA and YSLEER.

This clone was detected only once. This chain joins TRBV7-6 and TRBJ1-5; D is possibly TRBD1 (6 bases). The V end was cut by 5 bases, the J end by 4 bases, with 18 bases between. Germline CDR1 SGHVS, CDR2 FNYEAQ. This CDR3 is 16 amino acids long. The CDR3 protein is CASSPTQQGINQPQHF. The CDR3 coding sequence is TGTGCCAGCAGCCCGACCCAACAGGGTATTAATCAGCCCCAGCATTTT. Drawing the rest from reference TRBV7-6 and TRBJ1-5, the complete variable domain is GAGVSQSPRYKVTKRGQDVALRCDPISGHVSLYWYRQALGQGPEFLTYFNYEAQQDKSGLPNDRFSAERPEGSISTLTIQRTEQRDSAMYRCASSPTQQGINQPQHFGDGTRLSIL.

CDR3 region: CASTSGQFYGYTF. CDR3 nucleotide sequence: TGTGCCAGTACTTCCGGACAGTTCTATGGCTACACCTTC. The chain joins TRBV19 to TRBJ1-2; D is possibly TRBD1 (6 bases). Germline V gives CDR1 LNHDA, CDR2 SQIVND (reference sequence). Between the trimmed V and J ends, which lost 7 bases and 4 bases, there was a span of 13 bases. The CDR3 length is 13 residues.

This clone appeared a single time. The chain uses TRBV5-1 and TRBJ2-7; D possibly corresponds to TRBD2 (5 bases). Germline V lookup: CDR1 SGHRS, CDR2 YFSETQ. V lost 0 bases and J 3 bases, leaving 13 bases between the germline ends. The CDR3 consists of 15 residues. CDR3 DNA: TGCGCCAGCAGCTTGGGCGCGGGCCTTGTCTACGAGCAGTACTTC. It specifies CASSLGAGLVYEQYF.

The V gene is TRBV4-1, the J gene TRBJ2-4, with a tentative D call TRBD1 (6 bases). The CDR3 runs to 16 residues. With 0 bases removed from V and 8 bases from J, the gap between germline ends came to 17 bases. Germline V CDR1 and CDR2: MGHRA, YSYEKL. The CDR3, as DNA: TGCGCCAGCAGCCAAGATCGGGGCGAGGGGGTGGACATTCAGTACTTC. Amino acids: CASSQDRGEGVDIQYF.

The chain recombines TRBV7-9 with TRBJ1-1; D uncertain. The CDR3 has 14 residues. The V end was cut by 5 bases, the J end by 0 bases, with 10 bases between. The germline CDR1 and CDR2 sequences are SEHNR and FQNEAQ (reference sequence). The CDR3 sequence: CASSPHLMNTEAFF. The CDR3 DNA reads as TGTGCCAGCAGCCCACACCTCATGAACACTGAAGCTTTCTTT.

On this clone itself: One junction end does not reproduce the germline sequence, and a read error may be involved. The chain links TRBV11-3 to TRBJ2-1, with TRBD1 matching over 9 bases. This CDR3 region has 15 residues. CDR1 SGHNT and CDR2 YENEEA come from the germline V gene. CDR3 nucleotides: TGTGCCAGCAGCCTAGACGGGACAGGGACGAATGAGCAGTTCTTC. The encoded protein is CASSLDGTGTNEQFF.

J is TRBJ1-4 and V is TRBV28; D may be TRBD1 (5 bases). Germline V gene data show CDR1 as MDHEN and CDR2 as SYDVKM. The V end was cut by 6 bases, the J end by 8 bases, with 19 bases between. This CDR3 is built from 15 residues. This CDR3 reads CASSPFGGFKEKLFF. The CDR3 bases are TGTGCCAGCAGCCCCTTCGGGGGGTTCAAGGAAAAACTGTTTTTT. Using reference TRBV28 and TRBJ1-4 for the parts outside the CDR3, the full variable domain is DVKVTQSSRYLVKRTGEKVFLECVQDMDHENMFWYRQDPGLGLRLIYFSYDVKMKEKGDIPEGYSVSREKKERFSLILESASTNQTSMYLCASSPFGGFKEKLFFGSGTQLSVL.